The clone carrying this TCR beta chain has ten or more counts. The CDR3 spans 14 residues. The V gene lost 1 base and the J gene lost 10 bases, with 19 bases spanning the gap. Germline values: CDR1 GTSNPN, CDR2 SVGIG (reference sequence). The data belong to a study of regulatory T cells in long-lasting Graves disease. Time point given: persistent/refractory GD, antithyroid drugs over 5 years with positive TRAb. The authors made the TCR library using RNA they extracted from PBMCs. Library construction for TCR beta used iRepertoire HTBI primers and Arm-PCR of CDR3 regions. TCRdb fed the multiplex PCR reads into MiXCR, producing one record per CDR3 protein. The sample holds 250,000 to 300,000 distinct CDR3 sequences; roughly a fifth are singletons and the top ten take approximately 60%.

The chain employs TRBV30 and TRBJ1-2, with D unresolved. The specimen was peripheral blood mononuclear cells (PBMCs), collected when the disease was refractory, from a patient treated with antithyroid drugs. This receptor was identified in a female donor with Graves disease. The CDR3 region has the DNA TGTGCCTGGAGTGACGGGGTGACCTTTGGTGACTACACCTTC. Translating it yields CAWSDGVTFGDYTF.